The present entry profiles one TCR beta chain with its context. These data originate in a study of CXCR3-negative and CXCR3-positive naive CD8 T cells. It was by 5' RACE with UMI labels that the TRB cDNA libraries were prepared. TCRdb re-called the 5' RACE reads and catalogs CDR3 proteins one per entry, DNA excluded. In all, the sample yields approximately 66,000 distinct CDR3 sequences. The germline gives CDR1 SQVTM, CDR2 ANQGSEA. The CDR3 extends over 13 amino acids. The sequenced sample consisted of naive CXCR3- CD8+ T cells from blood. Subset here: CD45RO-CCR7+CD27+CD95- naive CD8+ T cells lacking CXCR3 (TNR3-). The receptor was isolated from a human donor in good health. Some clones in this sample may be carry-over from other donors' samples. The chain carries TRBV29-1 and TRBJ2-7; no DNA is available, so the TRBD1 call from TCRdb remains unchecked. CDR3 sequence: CSVEEGDSYEQYF.